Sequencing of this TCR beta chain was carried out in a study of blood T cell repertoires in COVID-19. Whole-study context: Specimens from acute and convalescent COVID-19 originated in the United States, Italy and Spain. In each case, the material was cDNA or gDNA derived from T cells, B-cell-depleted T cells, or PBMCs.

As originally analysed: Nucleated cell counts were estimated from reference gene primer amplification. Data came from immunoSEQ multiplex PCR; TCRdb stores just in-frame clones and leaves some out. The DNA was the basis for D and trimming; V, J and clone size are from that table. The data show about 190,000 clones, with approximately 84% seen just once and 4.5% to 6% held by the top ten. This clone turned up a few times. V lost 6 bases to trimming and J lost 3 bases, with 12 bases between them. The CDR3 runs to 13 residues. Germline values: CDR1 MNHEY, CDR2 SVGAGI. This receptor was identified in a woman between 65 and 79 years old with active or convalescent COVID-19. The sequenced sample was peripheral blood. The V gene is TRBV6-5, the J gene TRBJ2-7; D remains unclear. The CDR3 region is CASSRDISYEQYF. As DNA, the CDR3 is TGTGCCAGCAGCCGAGACATAAGCTACGAGCAGTACTTC.